This T cell receptor (beta chain) derives from a study of radiation and T cells in renal cell carcinoma. The CDR3 loop spans 13 amino acids. Germline-derived CDR1 and CDR2 are LNHDA and SQIVND (reference sequence). Trimming took 3 bases from V and 7 from J, leaving 13 bases between them. With regard to this clone: Its matching antigen is unknown.

Study results and caveats: Top tumor clonotypes rose in blood 2 weeks post-radiation, then contracted.

Sequencing was performed with immunoSEQ multiplex PCR; in TCRdb, only in-frame clones are kept and a portion is missing. The sample has around 140,000 clones; 88% are singletons. Time point specified: baseline pretreatment blood. As for treatment: 15 Gy SBRT to primary tumor, nephrectomy 4 weeks later. Serial blood draws occurred at baseline and 2 and 4 weeks post-SBRT. The tumor was a clear cell renal cell carcinoma. The source of this sequence is a woman aged 65 to 85 with renal cell carcinoma. The gene calls are TRBV19 and TRBJ2-7; TRBD1 is a possible D gene (5 bases). The specimen comprised blood, sampled from a patient whose treatment included radiotherapy and nephrectomy. The CDR3: CASSIVSGWEQYF. As DNA, the CDR3 is TGTGCCAGTAGTATTGTCTCAGGGTGGGAGCAGTACTTC.